This is a list of T cell receptor beta chains from one sample in a study of neurological immune-mediated disorders. TCRdb recomputed calls from the 5' RACE reads with MiXCR, one row per CDR3 protein. Of some 31,000 distinct CDR3 sequences in the sample, over 4% were seen once. What was sequenced was PBMCs. These receptors all come from a man between 18 and 35 years old in good health. Each CDR3 is given with its conserved first and last residue. Each record gives: D gene, J gene, V gene, clone size, CDR3 DNA, CDR3 protein. A D gene is named only where the DNA matches it firmly. The size entry gives how often the clone was seen (once, few, many) or a class if it is expanded.

d_call: NA; j_call: TRBJ1-5; v_call: TRBV19; clone_size: many; cdr3_nt: TGTGCCAGTAGTATGGAAGGGACCCAGCCCCAGCATTTT; cdr3_aa: CASSMEGTQPQHF
d_call: NA; j_call: TRBJ1-1; v_call: TRBV5-8; clone_size: many; cdr3_nt: TGTGCCAGCAGCTTATCCGGAATGAACACTGAAGCTTTCTTT; cdr3_aa: CASSLSGMNTEAFF
d_call: TRBD2; j_call: TRBJ2-1; v_call: TRBV6-1; clone_size: many; cdr3_nt: TGTGCCAGCAGTGAAGCTTGGGGGGGCAATGAGCAGTTCTTC; cdr3_aa: CASSEAWGGNEQFF
d_call: NA; j_call: TRBJ2-3; v_call: TRBV18; clone_size: many; cdr3_nt: TGTGCCAGCTCACCCCCCGGGACTTCAGATACGCAGTATTTT; cdr3_aa: CASSPPGTSDTQYF
d_call: TRBD1; j_call: TRBJ2-3; v_call: TRBV5-1; clone_size: many; cdr3_nt: TGCGCCAGCAGCTCCCTGGGGACAGGGCCCACAGATACGCAGTATTTT; cdr3_aa: CASSSLGTGPTDTQYF
d_call: NA; j_call: TRBJ2-5; v_call: TRBV7-2; clone_size: many; cdr3_nt: TGTGCCAGCAGCCCGGGACTCCAAGAGACCCAGTACTTC; cdr3_aa: CASSPGLQETQYF
d_call: NA; j_call: TRBJ2-4; v_call: TRBV20-1; clone_size: many; cdr3_nt: TGCAGTGCTAGTGTCCTTGCGACCGAGACCCGATTAGCCAAAAACATTCAGTACTTC; cdr3_aa: CSASVLATETRLAKNIQYF
d_call: NA; j_call: TRBJ1-6; v_call: TRBV9; clone_size: many; cdr3_nt: TGTGCCAGCAGCGTAGAGGGGTACTCACCCCTCCACTTT; cdr3_aa: CASSVEGYSPLHF
d_call: NA; j_call: TRBJ1-5; v_call: TRBV20-1; clone_size: many; cdr3_nt: TGCAGTGCTACGTTATTAGGGACATTCAGAAATCAGCCCCAGCATTTT; cdr3_aa: CSATLLGTFRNQPQHF
d_call: NA; j_call: TRBJ2-3; v_call: TRBV18; clone_size: few; cdr3_nt: TGTGCCAGCTCACCCGAGGGGGATACGCAGTATTTT; cdr3_aa: CASSPEGDTQYF
d_call: TRBD1; j_call: TRBJ1-2; v_call: TRBV7-9; clone_size: many; cdr3_nt: TGTGCCAGCAGCCCCAAGGACAGGGGTGCTGGCTACACCTTC; cdr3_aa: CASSPKDRGAGYTF
d_call: TRBD2; j_call: TRBJ2-1; v_call: TRBV5-1; clone_size: many; cdr3_nt: TGCGCCAGCATAACCGGGGGGGCCCCCAATGAGCAGTTCTTC; cdr3_aa: CASITGGAPNEQFF
d_call: NA; j_call: TRBJ2-7; v_call: TRBV7-2; clone_size: many; cdr3_nt: TGTGCCAGCAGCTCTCTTTCCACCTACGAGCAGTACTTC; cdr3_aa: CASSSLSTYEQYF
d_call: TRBD2; j_call: TRBJ2-5; v_call: TRBV15; clone_size: many; cdr3_nt: TGTGCCACCAGCGGGAAGCGGGGGGGCGGGGCCCAGTACTTC; cdr3_aa: CATSGKRGGGAQYF
d_call: TRBD1; j_call: TRBJ1-5; v_call: TRBV29-1; clone_size: many; cdr3_nt: TGCAGCGTCTCGTTGGGACAGCGCAATCAGCCCCAGCATTTT; cdr3_aa: CSVSLGQRNQPQHF
d_call: NA; j_call: TRBJ2-5; v_call: TRBV2; clone_size: many; cdr3_nt: TGTGCCAGCAGTGAAGCGCTTTGGGGGCGCACGGAGACCCAGTACTTC; cdr3_aa: CASSEALWGRTETQYF
d_call: NA; j_call: TRBJ2-2; v_call: TRBV20-1; clone_size: many; cdr3_nt: TGCAGTGCTAGAGACGCGACGGCGAACACCGGGGAGCTGTTTTTT; cdr3_aa: CSARDATANTGELFF
d_call: NA; j_call: TRBJ2-7; v_call: TRBV3-1; clone_size: many; cdr3_nt: TGTGCCAGCAGCCAGGACCCCTCACCAGGGCTCTACGAGCAGTACTTC; cdr3_aa: CASSQDPSPGLYEQYF
d_call: NA; j_call: TRBJ2-5; v_call: TRBV7-9; clone_size: many; cdr3_nt: TGTGCCAGCAGCTTAGCGGGGTCTCAGGAGACCCAGTACTTC; cdr3_aa: CASSLAGSQETQYF
d_call: TRBD1; j_call: TRBJ2-4; v_call: TRBV6-1; clone_size: many; cdr3_nt: TGTGCCAGCAGTACCCCGACAGGGGGACAAAACATTCAGTACTTC; cdr3_aa: CASSTPTGGQNIQYF
d_call: NA; j_call: TRBJ1-1; v_call: TRBV6-5; clone_size: many; cdr3_nt: TGTGCCAGCAGTTCTACACCGAACACTGAAGCTTTCTTT; cdr3_aa: CASSSTPNTEAFF
d_call: TRBD2; j_call: TRBJ2-5; v_call: TRBV12-3/TRBV12-4; clone_size: many; cdr3_nt: TGTGCCAGCAGCCCCCCTAGCGGGGGGTGGGAGACCCAGTACTTC; cdr3_aa: CASSPPSGGWETQYF
d_call: NA; j_call: TRBJ1-5; v_call: TRBV7-9; clone_size: many; cdr3_nt: TGTGCCAGCAGCGACGGACAGAGACTCAATCAGCCCCAGCATTTT; cdr3_aa: CASSDGQRLNQPQHF
d_call: NA; j_call: TRBJ1-2; v_call: TRBV5-5; clone_size: many; cdr3_nt: TGTGCCAGCAGCTTGGGATCCACAGAGGGCTACACCTTC; cdr3_aa: CASSLGSTEGYTF
d_call: NA; j_call: TRBJ2-7; v_call: TRBV4-1; clone_size: many; cdr3_nt: TGCGCCAGCAGCCAAGGGTCACAGACACCCTACGAGCAGTACTTC; cdr3_aa: CASSQGSQTPYEQYF
d_call: TRBD2; j_call: TRBJ2-2; v_call: TRBV7-8; clone_size: many; cdr3_nt: TGTGCCAGCAGACCCGGACTAGCGGGGGGCCGCGGCACCGGGGAGCTGTTTTTT; cdr3_aa: CASRPGLAGGRGTGELFF
d_call: NA; j_call: TRBJ1-2; v_call: TRBV5-1; clone_size: many; cdr3_nt: TGCGCCAGCAGCGGCGACAGCTATGGCTACACCTTC; cdr3_aa: CASSGDSYGYTF
d_call: NA; j_call: TRBJ1-5; v_call: TRBV19; clone_size: many; cdr3_nt: TGTGCCAGTAGTATAGGGGGTATGCAGCCCCAGCATTTT; cdr3_aa: CASSIGGMQPQHF
d_call: NA; j_call: TRBJ1-2; v_call: TRBV20-1; clone_size: many; cdr3_nt: TGCAGTGCCACCCAGTTAAACTATGGCTACACCTTC; cdr3_aa: CSATQLNYGYTF
d_call: NA; j_call: TRBJ2-3; v_call: TRBV19; clone_size: few; cdr3_nt: TGTGCCAGTAGTATGTCGGGGGCTCCTAGCACAGATACGCAGTATTTT; cdr3_aa: CASSMSGAPSTDTQYF
d_call: NA; j_call: TRBJ1-2; v_call: TRBV10-3; clone_size: many; cdr3_nt: TGTGCCACCCAGGATGATAGAAACTATGGCTACACCTTC; cdr3_aa: CATQDDRNYGYTF
d_call: NA; j_call: TRBJ2-7; v_call: TRBV20-1; clone_size: many; cdr3_nt: TGCAGTGCTAGAGATCAGTTCTACGAGCAGTACTTC; cdr3_aa: CSARDQFYEQYF
d_call: NA; j_call: TRBJ1-4; v_call: TRBV4-3; clone_size: few; cdr3_nt: TGCGCCAGCAGCCAAGATTCTTACCCGGCAGGCGAAAAACTGTTTTTT; cdr3_aa: CASSQDSYPAGEKLFF
d_call: NA; j_call: TRBJ2-7; v_call: TRBV4-1; clone_size: many; cdr3_nt: TGCGCCAGCAGCCAAGTTTCCGGCGAGCAGTACTTC; cdr3_aa: CASSQVSGEQYF
d_call: NA; j_call: TRBJ1-2; v_call: TRBV20-1; clone_size: many; cdr3_nt: TGCTCAGGGTATGCTGACTATGGCTACACCTTC; cdr3_aa: CSGYADYGYTF
d_call: NA; j_call: TRBJ1-2; v_call: TRBV5-1; clone_size: many; cdr3_nt: TGCGCCAGCAGCTTGGACGACAGATTGGGGGAGGGCTACACCTTC; cdr3_aa: CASSLDDRLGEGYTF
d_call: NA; j_call: TRBJ2-1; v_call: TRBV7-3; clone_size: many; cdr3_nt: TGTGCCAGCAGCCCGGCGGGGGCCCGGCGTAATGCGCAGCAGTTCTTC; cdr3_aa: CASSPAGARRNAQQFF
d_call: NA; j_call: TRBJ1-1; v_call: TRBV20-1; clone_size: many; cdr3_nt: TGCAGTGCTAGAGTCTATTATATCGGTGGGGACCCCCTTCGGAACACTGAAGCTTTCTTT; cdr3_aa: CSARVYYIGGDPLRNTEAFF
d_call: NA; j_call: TRBJ1-6; v_call: TRBV20-1; clone_size: many; cdr3_nt: TGCAGTGCTGGACACCCGACAGGCACCCTCCACTTT; cdr3_aa: CSAGHPTGTLHF
d_call: NA; j_call: TRBJ1-1; v_call: TRBV19; clone_size: many; cdr3_nt: TGTGCCAGTAGTATAGACCAAACTGAAGCTTTCTTT; cdr3_aa: CASSIDQTEAFF
d_call: NA; j_call: TRBJ2-7; v_call: TRBV20-1; clone_size: many; cdr3_nt: TGCAGTGCCCGTGACCCGACCTCCTACGAGCAGTACTTC; cdr3_aa: CSARDPTSYEQYF
d_call: TRBD2; j_call: TRBJ2-5; v_call: TRBV20-1; clone_size: many; cdr3_nt: TGCAGTGCTAGAGATGGGGCGGGGGGGCCCTGGGAGACCCAGTACTTC; cdr3_aa: CSARDGAGGPWETQYF
d_call: NA; j_call: TRBJ2-3; v_call: TRBV5-1; clone_size: many; cdr3_nt: TGCGCCAGCACCAACAGAGGGGGGGTTGCAGATACGCAGTATTTT; cdr3_aa: CASTNRGGVADTQYF
d_call: TRBD2; j_call: TRBJ2-3; v_call: TRBV20-1; clone_size: many; cdr3_nt: TGCAGCCCCTCGGGCGGACTAGAGACAGATACGCAGTATTTT; cdr3_aa: CSPSGGLETDTQYF
d_call: TRBD1; j_call: TRBJ2-5; v_call: TRBV7-2; clone_size: many; cdr3_nt: TGTGCCAGCAGCCGGACAGGGCAAGAGACCCAGTACTTC; cdr3_aa: CASSRTGQETQYF
d_call: NA; j_call: TRBJ2-7; v_call: TRBV3-1; clone_size: many; cdr3_nt: TGTGCCAGCAGCCACGCAGCGGTCCACGAGCAGTACTTC; cdr3_aa: CASSHAAVHEQYF
d_call: TRBD1; j_call: TRBJ2-7; v_call: TRBV11-1; clone_size: many; cdr3_nt: TGTGCCAGCAGCAAACGGACAGGGGGCTACGAGCAGTACTTC; cdr3_aa: CASSKRTGGYEQYF
d_call: TRBD1; j_call: TRBJ2-7; v_call: TRBV4-2; clone_size: many; cdr3_nt: TGTGCCAGCAGCCAAGGGGACAGCGAGCAGTACTTC; cdr3_aa: CASSQGDSEQYF
d_call: NA; j_call: TRBJ1-5; v_call: TRBV24-1; clone_size: many; cdr3_nt: TGTGCCACCAGTGAACAGGGATATCAGCCCCAGCATTTT; cdr3_aa: CATSEQGYQPQHF
d_call: NA; j_call: TRBJ1-2; v_call: TRBV5-1; clone_size: many; cdr3_nt: TGCGCCAGCAGCTTGGCGCCAGATACTAACTATGGCTACACCTTC; cdr3_aa: CASSLAPDTNYGYTF
d_call: TRBD2; j_call: TRBJ2-7; v_call: TRBV6-5; clone_size: many; cdr3_nt: TGTGCCAGCAGCCTTAGCGGGGCCATTTCCTACGAGCAGTACTTC; cdr3_aa: CASSLSGAISYEQYF
d_call: TRBD2; j_call: TRBJ2-1; v_call: TRBV6-5; clone_size: many; cdr3_nt: TGTGCCAGCAGTTACGCGGCTAGCGGGGGGCCAGGGAATGAGCAGTTCTTC; cdr3_aa: CASSYAASGGPGNEQFF
d_call: NA; j_call: TRBJ1-2; v_call: TRBV5-4; clone_size: many; cdr3_nt: TGTGCCAGCAGTTACTTAGGAGCCTATGGCTACACCTTC; cdr3_aa: CASSYLGAYGYTF
d_call: TRBD1; j_call: TRBJ2-1; v_call: TRBV7-2; clone_size: many; cdr3_nt: TGTGCCAGCAGCTTAATCGGGACAGGGGAGGGTGAGCAGTTCTTC; cdr3_aa: CASSLIGTGEGEQFF
d_call: NA; j_call: TRBJ1-1; v_call: TRBV7-8; clone_size: many; cdr3_nt: TGTGCCAGCAGCTCCCTAGCGGGGGGCATGAGGGACACTGAAGCTTTCTTT; cdr3_aa: CASSSLAGGMRDTEAFF